The clone carrying this TCR beta chain was counted between two and nine times. CDR1 is SGHAT and CDR2 is FQNNGV in the germline V gene. The CDR3 is 16 residues long. V gave up 4 bases and J gave up 0 bases; unmatched junction bases: 5. The record originates from a study of blood T cell repertoires in COVID-19. Original processing methods: Amplification of reference gene primers provided the estimated nucleated cell counts. Profiled with immunoSEQ multiplex PCR; TCRdb holds only in-frame clones, not every one. The DNA was the basis for D and trimming; V, J and clone size are from that table. The sample records 200,000 to 300,000 clones, approximately 84% being singletons.

The rearrangement uses TRBV11-2 and TRBJ2-7; 11 bases fit TRBD2. The TCR comes from a man aged 50-59 years with acute or convalescent COVID-19. Specimen: peripheral blood. The CDR3 DNA sequence: TGTGCCAGCAGCTACACTAGCGGGGGTCTCTCCTACGAGCAGTACTTC. Protein: CASSYTSGGLSYEQYF.